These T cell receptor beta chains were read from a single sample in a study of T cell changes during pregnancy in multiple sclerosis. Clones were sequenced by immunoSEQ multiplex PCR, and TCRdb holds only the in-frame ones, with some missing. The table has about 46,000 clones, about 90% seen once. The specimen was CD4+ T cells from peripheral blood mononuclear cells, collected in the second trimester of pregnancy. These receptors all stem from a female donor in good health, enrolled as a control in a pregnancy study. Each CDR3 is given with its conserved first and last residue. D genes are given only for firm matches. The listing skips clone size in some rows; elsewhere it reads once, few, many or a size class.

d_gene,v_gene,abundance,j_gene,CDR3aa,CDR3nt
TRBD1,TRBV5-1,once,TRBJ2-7,CASSLETGEAYEQYF,TGCGCCAGCAGCTTGGAAACAGGGGAAGCGTACGAGCAGTACTTC
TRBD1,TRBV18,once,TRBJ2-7,CASSPSGQGFGEQYF,TGTGCCAGCTCACCCTCGGGACAGGGATTCGGCGAGCAGTACTTC
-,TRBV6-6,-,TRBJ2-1,CASGLGGAFNEQFF,TGTGCCAGCGGGTTGGGGGGGGCTTTCAATGAGCAGTTCTTC
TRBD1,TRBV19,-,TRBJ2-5,CASSTRTGGAETQYF,TGTGCCAGTAGTACCCGGACAGGGGGCGCAGAGACCCAGTACTTC
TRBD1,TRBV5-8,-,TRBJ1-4,CASSLGTGGGEKLFF,TGTGCCAGCAGCTTAGGCACAGGGGGAGGGGAAAAACTGTTTTTT
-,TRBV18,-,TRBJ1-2,CASSPRPGEADGYTF,TGTGCCAGCTCACCTCGTCCGGGGGAGGCAGATGGCTACACCTTC
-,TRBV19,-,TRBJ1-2,CASSIKGRMGGYTF,TGTGCCAGTAGTATTAAGGGGCGAATGGGAGGCTACACCTTC
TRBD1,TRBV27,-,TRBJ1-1,CASSSTGVADTEAFF,TGTGCCAGCAGTTCCACAGGGGTAGCGGACACTGAAGCTTTCTTT
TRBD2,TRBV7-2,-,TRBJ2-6,CASSLAGLAGGSGANVLTF,TGTGCCAGCAGCTTAGCCGGACTAGCGGGGGGGTCTGGGGCCAACGTCCTGACTTTC
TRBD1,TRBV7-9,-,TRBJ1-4,CASRTDRDVNEKLFF,TGTGCCAGCAGGACCGACAGGGATGTTAATGAAAAACTGTTTTTT
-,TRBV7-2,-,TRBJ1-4,CASSLARGSGNEKLFF,TGTGCCAGCAGCTTAGCAAGGGGTAGTGGGAATGAAAAACTGTTTTTT
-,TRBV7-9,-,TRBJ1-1,CASSWYTNGNTEAFF,TGTGCCAGCAGCTGGTACACTAATGGGAACACTGAAGCTTTCTTT
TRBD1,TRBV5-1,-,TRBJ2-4,CASSNGQGWGLAKNIQYF,TGCGCCAGCAGCAACGGACAGGGCTGGGGGTTAGCCAAAAACATTCAGTACTTC
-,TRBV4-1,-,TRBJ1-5,CASSQGLTRDGNQPQHF,TGCGCCAGCAGCCAAGGGTTGACACGCGATGGTAATCAGCCCCAGCATTTT
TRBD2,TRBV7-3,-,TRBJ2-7,CASSLVLAGGYEQYF,TGTGCCAGCAGCCTGGTACTAGCGGGGGGCTACGAGCAGTACTTC
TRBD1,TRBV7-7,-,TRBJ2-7,CASSSSGTGVHEQYF,TGTGCCAGCAGCTCTTCGGGGACAGGGGTACACGAGCAGTACTTC
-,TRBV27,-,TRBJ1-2,CASSLGQFNYGYTF,TGTGCCAGCAGCCTCGGACAGTTTAACTATGGCTACACCTTC
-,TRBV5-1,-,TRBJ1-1,CASSPGAVNTEAFF,TGCGCCAGCAGCCCGGGAGCCGTGAACACTGAAGCTTTCTTT
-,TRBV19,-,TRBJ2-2,CASSTSQGIIGELFF,TGTGCCAGTAGTACCAGCCAGGGAATTATCGGGGAGCTGTTTTTT
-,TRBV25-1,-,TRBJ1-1,CASSDSRADTEAFF,TGTGCCAGCAGTGATTCCAGGGCGGACACTGAAGCTTTCTTT
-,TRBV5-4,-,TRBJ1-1,CASSLGAGMNTEAFF,TGTGCCAGCAGCTTGGGAGCAGGGATGAACACTGAAGCTTTCTTT
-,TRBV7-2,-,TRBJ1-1,CASSSSQGSRAFF,TGTGCCAGCAGCTCCTCACAGGGAAGTCGAGCTTTCTTT
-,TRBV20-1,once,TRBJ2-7,CSAGGHPEQYF,TGCAGTGCTGGCGGACATCCCGAGCAGTACTTC
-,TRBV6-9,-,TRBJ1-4,CASSLPPGGLREKLFF,TGTGCCAGCAGTTTACCCCCCGGGGGGCTACGAGAAAAACTGTTTTTT
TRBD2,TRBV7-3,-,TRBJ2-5,CASSYSGRQETQYF,TGTGCCAGCAGCTACAGCGGGAGACAAGAGACCCAGTACTTC
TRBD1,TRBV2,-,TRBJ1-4,CASKEDRGTGKLFF,TGTGCCAGCAAAGAGGACAGGGGAACAGGAAAACTGTTTTTT
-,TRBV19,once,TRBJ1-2,CASSARTNSGYTF,TGTGCCAGTAGTGCTCGTACAAACAGTGGCTACACCTTC
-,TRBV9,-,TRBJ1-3,CASSVGGGPVGNTIYF,TGTGCCAGCAGCGTAGGCGGCGGGCCCGTGGGAAACACCATATATTTT
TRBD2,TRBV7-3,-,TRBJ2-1,CASSPKRGSSNEQFF,TGTGCCAGCAGCCCCAAGCGGGGGAGCAGCAATGAGCAGTTCTTC
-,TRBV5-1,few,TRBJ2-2,CASSLAAGLNTGELFF,TGCGCCAGCAGCTTGGCGGCGGGACTGAACACCGGGGAGCTGTTTTTT
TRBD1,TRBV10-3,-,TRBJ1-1,CAISEGQGRVAFF,TGTGCCATCAGTGAAGGACAGGGAAGGGTAGCTTTCTTT